These T cell receptor beta chains were read from a single sample in a study of T-cell memory formation after mild COVID-19. TCRdb processed the 5' RACE reads anew with MiXCR; each CDR3 protein has one entry. Of hundreds of thousands of distinct CDR3 sequences listed, around 22% are singletons. The sequenced sample consisted of PBMCs or a T cell subset sorted from them (not recorded which). The origin of the receptors is an adult woman who had mild COVID-19 (a few samples of this study predate the infection). Cell type and time point are not known. The CDR3 runs from the conserved cysteine through the conserved F or W. A D gene is named only where the DNA matches it firmly. The size field is filled for only some rows; it gives once, few, many or a size class.

>TRBD2|.|TRBV12-3/TRBV12-4|TRBJ2-1
CASSKDQLAGALNEQFF
TGTGCCAGCAGCAAAGACCAACTAGCGGGGGCGCTTAATGAGCAGTTCTTC
>.|.|TRBV12-3/TRBV12-4|TRBJ2-1
CATPWGAGKFF
TGTGCCACCCCCTGGGGAGCAGGGAAGTTCTTC
>.|.|TRBV27|TRBJ1-1
CASKSTGTEAFF
TGTGCCAGCAAGTCCACGGGCACTGAAGCTTTCTTT
>TRBD1|.|TRBV7-6|TRBJ2-2
CASSLESATGYDTGELFF
TGTGCCAGCAGCTTAGAAAGTGCGACAGGGTATGACACCGGGGAGCTGTTTTTT
>TRBD1|few|TRBV7-2|TRBJ2-3
CASSLTGGLFPDTQYF
TGTGCCAGCAGCTTGACAGGGGGCTTGTTCCCAGATACGCAGTATTTT
>TRBD2|.|TRBV4-1|TRBJ2-1
CASSQGTSGENEQFF
TGCGCCAGCAGCCAAGGGACTAGCGGGGAGAATGAGCAGTTCTTC
>.|many|TRBV18|TRBJ1-3
CASSARTDSGNTIYF
TGTGCCAGCTCAGCCCGGACAGACTCTGGAAACACCATATATTTT
>TRBD2|few|TRBV12-3/TRBV12-4|TRBJ2-2
CASSNERDYTGELFF
TGTGCCAGCAGTAACGAGCGGGACTACACCGGGGAGCTGTTTTTT
>TRBD1|few|TRBV5-1|TRBJ1-1
CASSLAPGTGGTLNTEAFF
TGCGCCAGCAGCTTGGCCCCCGGGACAGGAGGCACTTTGAACACTGAAGCTTTCTTT
>.|many|TRBV29-1|TRBJ2-5
CSVDSSRQETQYF
TGCAGCGTTGACTCGTCCAGACAAGAGACCCAGTACTTC
>.|few|TRBV6-1|TRBJ2-1
CASSFRDTYNEQFF
TGTGCCAGCAGTTTCCGGGACACTTACAATGAGCAGTTCTTC
>TRBD1|.|TRBV19|TRBJ2-5
CASTPTGEETQYF
TGTGCCAGTACCCCGACAGGGGAAGAGACCCAGTACTTC
>.|.|TRBV20-1|TRBJ2-7
CSARPSLSYEQYF
TGCAGTGCTAGACCCTCACTGTCATACGAGCAGTACTTC
>.|.|TRBV10-3|TRBJ1-4
CAISEQGFDEKLFF
TGTGCCATCAGTGAACAGGGCTTTGATGAAAAACTGTTTTTT
>.|.|TRBV30|TRBJ2-1
CAWSVQGRNEQFF
TGTGCCTGGAGTGTACAGGGTAGGAATGAGCAGTTCTTC
>.|few|TRBV5-1|TRBJ2-7
CASSLERGTHEQYF
TGCGCCAGCAGCTTGGAGAGGGGAACCCACGAGCAGTACTTC
>.|many|TRBV6-5|TRBJ2-5
CASSYGETQYF
TGTGCCAGCAGTTACGGGGAGACCCAGTACTTC
>.|few|TRBV7-3|TRBJ2-1
CASSAGLTHNNEQFF
TGTGCCAGCAGCGCGGGACTCACGCATAACAATGAGCAGTTCTTC
>TRBD2|.|TRBV11-2|TRBJ2-1
CASSKTTSGRYNEQFF
TGTGCCAGCAGCAAAACGACTAGCGGGAGATACAATGAGCAGTTCTTC
>.|.|TRBV7-7|TRBJ2-2
CASSPHPPNTGELFF
TGTGCCAGCAGCCCCCACCCCCCGAACACCGGGGAGCTGTTTTTT
>.|.|TRBV12-3/TRBV12-4|TRBJ2-5
CASTLRWFQETQYF
TGTGCCAGCACCCTAAGGTGGTTTCAAGAGACCCAGTACTTC
>.|.|TRBV11-3|TRBJ2-5
CASSDSRLTASKETQYF
TGTGCCAGCAGCGACTCGCGATTGACAGCATCTAAAGAGACCCAGTACTTC
>.|few|TRBV18|TRBJ2-7
CASSPARGLLYEQYF
TGTGCCAGCTCACCAGCCCGGGGATTGTTATACGAGCAGTACTTC
>TRBD1|.|TRBV7-2|TRBJ2-7
CASSPRDRRYEQYF
TGTGCCAGCAGCCCCCGGGACAGGAGGTACGAGCAGTACTTC
>TRBD1|.|TRBV12-3/TRBV12-4|TRBJ1-6
CASSQQGASYNSPLHF
TGTGCCAGCAGCCAACAGGGGGCATCCTATAATTCACCCCTCCACTTT
>.|.|TRBV29-1|TRBJ1-2
CSVGPLNGGYTF
TGCAGCGTTGGGCCCCTGAACGGGGGCTACACCTTC
>.|.|TRBV29-1|TRBJ2-3
CSVDGEGADTQYF
TGCAGCGTTGATGGGGAAGGGGCAGATACGCAGTATTTT
>.|once|TRBV12-3/TRBV12-4|TRBJ1-5
CACRLGTDSNQPQHF
TGTGCCTGCAGACTGGGGACCGATAGCAATCAGCCCCAGCATTTT
>.|few|TRBV7-9|TRBJ2-3
CASSRALRSDTQYF
TGTGCCAGCAGCCGGGCCCTCCGATCAGATACGCAGTATTTT
>.|.|TRBV5-4|TRBJ2-7
CASSLAGIGSYEQYF
TGTGCCAGCAGCTTGGCGGGGATAGGCTCTTACGAGCAGTACTTC
>.|.|TRBV6-1|TRBJ1-1
CASSEADSWAEAFF
TGTGCCAGCAGTGAAGCGGATTCGTGGGCTGAAGCTTTCTTT
>.|.|TRBV3-1|TRBJ2-7
CASGRDSSYEQYF
TGTGCCAGCGGGCGGGATAGCTCCTACGAGCAGTACTTC
>TRBD2|.|TRBV29-1|TRBJ2-1
CSVLAGAFYNEQFF
TGCAGCGTGTTAGCGGGGGCCTTCTACAATGAGCAGTTCTTC
>.|.|TRBV7-9|TRBJ2-5
CASSTGPGQWVQETQYF
TGTGCCAGCAGCACGGGCCCAGGACAGTGGGTACAAGAGACCCAGTACTTC
>.|few|TRBV30|TRBJ2-2
CAWSADSTGELFF
TGTGCCTGGAGTGCAGACAGTACCGGGGAGCTGTTTTTT
>TRBD2|few|TRBV29-1|TRBJ2-7
CSVAREGLKYEQYF
TGCAGCGTTGCGAGGGAGGGCCTCAAATACGAGCAGTACTTC
>TRBD1|few|TRBV24-1|TRBJ1-5
CATSDPRTGGHQPQHF
TGTGCCACCAGTGACCCCCGGACAGGGGGGCATCAGCCCCAGCATTTT
>.|.|TRBV18|TRBJ2-5
CASSPKTVRVETQYF
TGTGCCAGCTCACCCAAGACAGTCAGGGTGGAGACCCAGTACTTC
>.|many|TRBV7-8|TRBJ2-1
CASSRSVSSYNEQFF
TGTGCCAGCAGCCGGTCGGTAAGCTCCTACAATGAGCAGTTCTTC
>.|few|TRBV4-1|TRBJ1-6
CASSAQGRFYNSPLHF
TGCGCCAGCAGCGCACAGGGCCGCTTCTATAATTCACCCCTCCACTTT
>TRBD1|.|TRBV29-1|TRBJ2-7
CSVDSQGTGAHEQYF
TGCAGCGTTGACTCCCAAGGGACAGGGGCCCACGAGCAGTACTTC
>.|few|TRBV18|TRBJ2-7
CASSPPFPNSYEQYF
TGTGCCAGCTCACCACCCTTCCCTAACTCCTACGAGCAGTACTTC
>TRBD2|.|TRBV5-1|TRBJ2-2
CASSVAGGPRTGELFF
TGCGCCAGCAGCGTCGCGGGGGGGCCTCGCACCGGGGAGCTGTTTTTT
>.|.|TRBV21-1|TRBJ1-2
CASSKPKAPRTGKDYGYTF
TGTGCCAGCAGCAAACCAAAGGCACCGAGGACAGGGAAAGACTATGGCTACACCTTC
>.|few|TRBV12-3/TRBV12-4|TRBJ1-1
CASSLVSGSTEAFF
TGTGCCAGCAGTTTAGTTTCGGGGAGCACTGAAGCTTTCTTT
>.|many|TRBV5-1|TRBJ2-7
CASSYRSSYEQYF
TGCGCCAGCAGCTACAGAAGCTCCTACGAGCAGTACTTC
>.|.|TRBV12-3/TRBV12-4|TRBJ2-7
CASSLFPGYEQYF
TGTGCCAGCAGTTTATTCCCCGGCTACGAGCAGTACTTC